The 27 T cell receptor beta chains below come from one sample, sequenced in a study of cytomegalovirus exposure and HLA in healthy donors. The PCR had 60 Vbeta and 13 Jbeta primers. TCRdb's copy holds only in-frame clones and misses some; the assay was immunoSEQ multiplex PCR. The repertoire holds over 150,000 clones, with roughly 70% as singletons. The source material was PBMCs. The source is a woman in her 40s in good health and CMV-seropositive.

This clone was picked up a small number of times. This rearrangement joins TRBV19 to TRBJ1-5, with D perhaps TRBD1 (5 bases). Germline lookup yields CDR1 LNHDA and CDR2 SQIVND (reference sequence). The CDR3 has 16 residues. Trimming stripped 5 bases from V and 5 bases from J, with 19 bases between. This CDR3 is CASSPLGAGGDQPQHF. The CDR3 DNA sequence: TGTGCCAGTAGTCCCCTCGGGGCCGGCGGGGATCAGCCCCAGCATTTT.

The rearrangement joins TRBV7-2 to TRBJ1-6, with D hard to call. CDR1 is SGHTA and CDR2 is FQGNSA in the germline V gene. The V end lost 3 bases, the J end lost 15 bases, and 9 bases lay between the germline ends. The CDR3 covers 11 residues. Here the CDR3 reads CASSFAGFLHF. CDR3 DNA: TGTGCCAGCAGCTTCGCGGGGTTCCTCCACTTT.

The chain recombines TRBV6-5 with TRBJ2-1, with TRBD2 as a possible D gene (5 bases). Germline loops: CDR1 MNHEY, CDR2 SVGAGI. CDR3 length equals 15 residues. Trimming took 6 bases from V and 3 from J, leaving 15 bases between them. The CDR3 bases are TGTGCCAGCAGCAGGACTTTCTTAGGCTACAATGAGCAGTTCTTC. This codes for CASSRTFLGYNEQFF.

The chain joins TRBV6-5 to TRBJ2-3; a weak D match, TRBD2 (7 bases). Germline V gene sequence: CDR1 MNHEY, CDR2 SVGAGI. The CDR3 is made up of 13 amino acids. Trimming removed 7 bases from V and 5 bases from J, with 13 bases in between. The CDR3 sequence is CASKGGVGDTQYF. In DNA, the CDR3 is TGTGCCAGCAAAGGGGGGGTTGGAGATACGCAGTATTTT.

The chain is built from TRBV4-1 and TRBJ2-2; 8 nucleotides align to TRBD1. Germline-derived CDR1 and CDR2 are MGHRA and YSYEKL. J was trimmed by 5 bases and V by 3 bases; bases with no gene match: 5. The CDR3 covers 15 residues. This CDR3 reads CASSHRQGRTGELFF. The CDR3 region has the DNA TGCGCCAGCAGCCACCGACAGGGGAGGACCGGGGAGCTGTTTTTT.

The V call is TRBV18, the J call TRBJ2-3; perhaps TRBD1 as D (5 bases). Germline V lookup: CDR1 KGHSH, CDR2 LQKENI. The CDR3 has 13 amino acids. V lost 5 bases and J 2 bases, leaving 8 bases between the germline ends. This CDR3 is CASSRGITDTQYF. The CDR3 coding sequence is TGTGCCAGCTCAAGGGGAATCACAGATACGCAGTATTTT.

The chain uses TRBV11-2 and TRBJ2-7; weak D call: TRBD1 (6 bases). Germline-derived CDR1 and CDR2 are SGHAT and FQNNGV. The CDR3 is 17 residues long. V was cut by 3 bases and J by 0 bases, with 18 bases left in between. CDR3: CASSFYSGQRDSYEQYF. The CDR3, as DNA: TGTGCCAGCAGCTTTTATTCGGGACAACGAGACTCCTACGAGCAGTACTTC.

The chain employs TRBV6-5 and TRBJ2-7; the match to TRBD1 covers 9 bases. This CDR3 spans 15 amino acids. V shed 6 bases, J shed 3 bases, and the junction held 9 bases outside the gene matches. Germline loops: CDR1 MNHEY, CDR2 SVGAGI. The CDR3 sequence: CASRADRGSSYEQYF. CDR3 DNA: TGTGCCAGCAGAGCTGACAGGGGGTCGAGCTACGAGCAGTACTTC.

CDR3 amino acids: CASSLASTGEETQYF. Written as DNA, the CDR3 is TGTGCCAGCAGCTTAGCTAGCACGGGGGAAGAGACCCAGTACTTC. The chain combines TRBV7-2 with TRBJ2-5, with a possible D match to TRBD2 (6 bases). CDR1 SGHTA and CDR2 FQGNSA come from the germline V gene. V was cut by 0 bases and J by 3 bases, with 11 bases left in between. The CDR3 runs to 15 residues.

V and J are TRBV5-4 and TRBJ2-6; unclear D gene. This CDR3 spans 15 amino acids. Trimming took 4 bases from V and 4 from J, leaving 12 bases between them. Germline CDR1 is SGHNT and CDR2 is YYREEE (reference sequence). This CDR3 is CASSPPYSGANVLTF. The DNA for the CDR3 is TGTGCCAGCAGCCCTCCGTATTCCGGGGCCAACGTCCTGACTTTC.

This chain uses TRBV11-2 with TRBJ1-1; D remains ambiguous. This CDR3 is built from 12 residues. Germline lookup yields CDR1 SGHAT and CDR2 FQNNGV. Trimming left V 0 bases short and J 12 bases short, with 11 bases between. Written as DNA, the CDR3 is TGTGCCAGCAGCTTAGATAGCGTCGTGACTTTCTTT. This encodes CASSLDSVVTFF. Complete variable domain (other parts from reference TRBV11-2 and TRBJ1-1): EAGVAQSPRYKIIEKRQSVAFWCNPISGHATLYWYQQILGQGPKLLIQFQNNGVVDDSQLPKDRFSAERLKGVDSTLKIQPAKLEDSAVYLCASSLDSVVTFFGQGTRLTVV.

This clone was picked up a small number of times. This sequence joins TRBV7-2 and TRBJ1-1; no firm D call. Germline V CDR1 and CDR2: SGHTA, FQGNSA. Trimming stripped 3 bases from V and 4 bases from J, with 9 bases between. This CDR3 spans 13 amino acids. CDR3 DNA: TGTGCCAGCAGCTTCGGCGAGGGCACTGAAGCTTTCTTT. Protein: CASSFGEGTEAFF.

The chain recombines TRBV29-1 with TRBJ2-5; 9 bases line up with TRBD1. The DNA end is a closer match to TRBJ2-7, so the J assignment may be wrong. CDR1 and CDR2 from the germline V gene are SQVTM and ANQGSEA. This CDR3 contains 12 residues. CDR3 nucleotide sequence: TGCAGCGCCTCGGGGACAGGGTACGAGCAGTACTTC. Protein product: CSASGTGYEQYF.

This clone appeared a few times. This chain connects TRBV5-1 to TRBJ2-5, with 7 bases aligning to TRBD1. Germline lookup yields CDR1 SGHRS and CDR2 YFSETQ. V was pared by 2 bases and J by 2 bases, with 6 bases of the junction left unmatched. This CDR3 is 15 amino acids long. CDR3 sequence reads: CASSLGDRAQETQYF. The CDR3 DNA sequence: TGCGCCAGCAGCTTAGGAGACAGGGCTCAAGAGACCCAGTACTTC.

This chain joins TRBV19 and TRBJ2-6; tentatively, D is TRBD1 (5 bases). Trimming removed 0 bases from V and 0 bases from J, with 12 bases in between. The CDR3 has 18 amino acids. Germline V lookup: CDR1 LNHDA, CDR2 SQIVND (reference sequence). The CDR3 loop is CASSIDVGQRSGANVLTF. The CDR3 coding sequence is TGTGCCAGTAGTATAGATGTGGGGCAGCGCTCTGGGGCCAACGTCCTGACTTTC.

CDR3 in amino acids: CASSLVSGGEDTQYF. The CDR3 DNA is TGTGCCAGCAGCTTAGTGTCCGGGGGGGAAGATACGCAGTATTTT. The rearrangement uses TRBV7-8 and TRBJ2-3; 8 positions match TRBD2. The CDR3 spans 15 residues. The ends lost 1 base at V and 5 bases at J; junction bases unmatched: 5. Germline values: CDR1 SGHVS, CDR2 FQNEAQ.

The CDR3 here is CASTRTSGGAETQYF. CDR3 bases: TGTGCCAGCACCAGGACTAGCGGGGGGGCAGAGACCCAGTACTTC. This chain uses TRBV7-6 with TRBJ2-5; 15 nucleotides agree with TRBD2. The V and J ends lost 7 bases and 4 bases, in that order; junction bases with no gene match: 4. Germline loops: CDR1 SGHVS, CDR2 FNYEAQ. This CDR3 region has 15 residues.

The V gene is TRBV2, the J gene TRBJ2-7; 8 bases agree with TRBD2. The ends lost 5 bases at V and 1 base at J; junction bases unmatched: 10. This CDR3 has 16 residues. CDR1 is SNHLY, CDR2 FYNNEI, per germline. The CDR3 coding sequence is TGTGCCAGCAGTCAAGGGACGGGACTAGGTTCCTACGAGCAGTACTTC. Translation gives CASSQGTGLGSYEQYF.

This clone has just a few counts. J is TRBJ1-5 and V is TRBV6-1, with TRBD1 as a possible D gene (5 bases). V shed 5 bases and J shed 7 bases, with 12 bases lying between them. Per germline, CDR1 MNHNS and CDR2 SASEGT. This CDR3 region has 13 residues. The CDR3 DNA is TGTGCCAGCAGTTCGGACATTCTCCAGCCCCAGCATTTT. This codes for CASSSDILQPQHF.

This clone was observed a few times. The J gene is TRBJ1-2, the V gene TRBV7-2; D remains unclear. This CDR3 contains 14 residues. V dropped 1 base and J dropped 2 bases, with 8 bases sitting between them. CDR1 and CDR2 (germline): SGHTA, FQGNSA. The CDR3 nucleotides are TGTGCCAGCAGCTTAGAGAAGAGGAACTATGGCTACACCTTC. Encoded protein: CASSLEKRNYGYTF.

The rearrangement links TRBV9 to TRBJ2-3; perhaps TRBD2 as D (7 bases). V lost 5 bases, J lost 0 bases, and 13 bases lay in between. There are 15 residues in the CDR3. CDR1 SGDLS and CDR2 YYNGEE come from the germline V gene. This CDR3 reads CASRGGGPSTDTQYF. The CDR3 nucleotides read TGTGCCAGCAGAGGCGGGGGCCCTAGCACAGATACGCAGTATTTT.

The CDR3 DNA sequence: TGTGCCAGCAGCATAACAGGGAGTGGGGTTACGCAGTATTTT. This translates into CASSITGSGVTQYF. This chain links TRBV7-2 with TRBJ2-3; a weak D match, TRBD1 (6 bases). This CDR3 is built from 14 residues. Germline CDR1 SGHTA, CDR2 FQGNSA. V was clipped by 5 bases and J by 8 bases, with 17 bases between them.

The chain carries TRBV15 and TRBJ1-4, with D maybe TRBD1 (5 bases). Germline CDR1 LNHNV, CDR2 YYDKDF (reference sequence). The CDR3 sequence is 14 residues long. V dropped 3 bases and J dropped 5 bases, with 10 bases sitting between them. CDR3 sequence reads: CATSRQGSNEKLFF. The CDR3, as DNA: TGTGCCACCAGCAGGCAGGGCTCGAATGAAAAACTGTTTTTT.

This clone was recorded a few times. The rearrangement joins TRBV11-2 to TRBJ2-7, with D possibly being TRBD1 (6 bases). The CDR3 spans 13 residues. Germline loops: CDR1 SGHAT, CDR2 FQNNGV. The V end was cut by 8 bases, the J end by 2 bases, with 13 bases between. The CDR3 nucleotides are TGTGCCAGCGGATGGACAGACACCTACGAGCAGTACTTC. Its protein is CASGWTDTYEQYF.

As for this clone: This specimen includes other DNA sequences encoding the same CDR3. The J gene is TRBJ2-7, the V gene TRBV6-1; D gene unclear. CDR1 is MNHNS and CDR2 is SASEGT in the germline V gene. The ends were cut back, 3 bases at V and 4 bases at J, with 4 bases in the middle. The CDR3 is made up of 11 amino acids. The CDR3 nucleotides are TGTGCCAGCAGTGACGGGTACGAGCAGTACTTC. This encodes CASSDGYEQYF.

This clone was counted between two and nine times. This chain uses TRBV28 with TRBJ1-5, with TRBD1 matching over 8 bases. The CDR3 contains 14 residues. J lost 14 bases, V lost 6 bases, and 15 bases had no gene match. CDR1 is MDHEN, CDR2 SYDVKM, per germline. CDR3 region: CASSPGQGGVGKHF. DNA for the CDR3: TGTGCCAGCAGCCCCGGACAGGGTGGGGTTGGTAAGCATTTT.

This CDR3 reads CASSSNRGGSTDTQYF. For the CDR3, the DNA is TGTGCCAGCAGCTCGAACCGCGGGGGAAGCACAGATACGCAGTATTTT. V is TRBV7-9 and J is TRBJ2-3, with 7 positions matching TRBD2. V shed 4 bases, J shed 0 bases, and the junction held 7 bases outside the gene matches. Germline-derived CDR1 and CDR2 are SEHNR and FQNEAQ (reference sequence). The CDR3 extends over 16 amino acids.